The 5 T cell receptor beta chains given below trace back to one sample, sequenced in a study of blood T cell repertoires in COVID-19. Clones were read by immunoSEQ multiplex PCR, and TCRdb kept only the in-frame ones, dropping some. The table includes fewer than 400,000 clones, approximately 82% detected once. What was sequenced was peripheral blood. The receptors here all came from a man aged 25-40 years with active or convalescent COVID-19.

The chain links TRBV15 to TRBJ2-3; 8 bases agree with TRBD2. The V gene's germline CDR1 is LNHNV and CDR2 YYDKDF (reference sequence). The trim removed 4 bases at V and 0 bases at J, leaving 15 bases unmatched. This CDR3 is built from 19 residues. The CDR3 DNA reads TGTGCCACCAGCACCTACGGGGTTCGCGGGGGGCCTAGCACAGATACGCAGTATTTT. It encodes CATSTYGVRGGPSTDTQYF. Complete variable domain (other parts from reference TRBV15 and TRBJ2-3): DAMVIQNPRYQVTQFGKPVTLSCSQTLNHNVMYWYQQKSSQAPKLLFHYYDKDFNNEADTPDNFQSRRPNTSFCFLDIRSPGLGDTAMYLCATSTYGVRGGPSTDTQYFGPGTRLTVL.

The DNA of the CDR3 is TGTGCCAGCTCACCACCGAGTACTAATACGCAGTATTTT. This gives the protein CASSPPSTNTQYF. The chain has TRBV18 and TRBJ2-3; no clear D gene. Germline V gene sequence: CDR1 KGHSH, CDR2 LQKENI. Deletions cut 0 bases from V and 7 bases from J, with 8 bases between. There are 13 residues in the CDR3.

V gene TRBV9 combines with J gene TRBJ2-2; no clear D gene. This CDR3 is built from 14 residues. V lost 3 bases to trimming and J lost 0 bases, with 6 bases between them. Germline loops: CDR1 SGDLS, CDR2 YYNGEE. The CDR3 coding sequence is TGTGCCAGCAGCGGACTTTCGAACACCGGGGAGCTGTTTTTT. Translating gives CASSGLSNTGELFF.

The rearrangement links TRBV2 to TRBJ2-7; no reliable D call. Trimming removed 8 bases from V and 1 base from J, with 6 bases in between. The CDR3 has 11 amino acids. The germline V gene encodes CDR1 SNHLY and CDR2 FYNNEI. The CDR3 is CASFLSYEQYF. The CDR3 region has the DNA TGTGCCAGCTTCTTATCCTACGAGCAGTACTTC.

V usage is TRBV9 and J usage is TRBJ2-3; TRBD2 matches 10 bases. V shed 0 bases, J shed 9 bases, and the junction held 7 bases outside the gene matches. The germline CDR1 and CDR2 sequences are SGDLS and YYNGEE. The CDR3 spans 15 residues. Here the CDR3 reads CASSVESSGRATQYF. The CDR3 nucleotides are TGTGCCAGCAGCGTAGAGAGCAGCGGGAGGGCCACGCAGTATTTT.